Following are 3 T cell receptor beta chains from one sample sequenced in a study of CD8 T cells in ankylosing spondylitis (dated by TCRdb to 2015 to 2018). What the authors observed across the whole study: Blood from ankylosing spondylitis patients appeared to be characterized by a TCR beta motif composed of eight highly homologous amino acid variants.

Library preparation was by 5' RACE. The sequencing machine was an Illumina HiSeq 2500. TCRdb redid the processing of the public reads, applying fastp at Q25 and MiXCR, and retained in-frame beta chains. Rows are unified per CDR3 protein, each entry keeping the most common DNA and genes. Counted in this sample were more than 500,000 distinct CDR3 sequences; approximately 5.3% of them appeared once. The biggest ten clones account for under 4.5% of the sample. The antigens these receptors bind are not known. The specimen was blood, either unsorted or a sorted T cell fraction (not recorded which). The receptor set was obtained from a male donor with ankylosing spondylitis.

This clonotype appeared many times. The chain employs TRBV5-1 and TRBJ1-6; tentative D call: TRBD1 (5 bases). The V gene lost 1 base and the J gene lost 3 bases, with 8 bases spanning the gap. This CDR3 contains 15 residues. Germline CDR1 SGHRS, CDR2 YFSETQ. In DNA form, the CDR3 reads TGCGCCAGCAGCTTGAACGGGGGCTATAATTCACCCCTCCACTTT. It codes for CASSLNGGYNSPLHF.

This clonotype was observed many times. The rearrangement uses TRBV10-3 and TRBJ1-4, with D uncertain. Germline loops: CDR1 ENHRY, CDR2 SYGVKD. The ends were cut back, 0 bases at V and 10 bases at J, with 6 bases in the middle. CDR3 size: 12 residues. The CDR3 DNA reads TGTGCCATCAGTGAGTCGGTGGGAAAACTGTTTTTT. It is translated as CAISESVGKLFF.

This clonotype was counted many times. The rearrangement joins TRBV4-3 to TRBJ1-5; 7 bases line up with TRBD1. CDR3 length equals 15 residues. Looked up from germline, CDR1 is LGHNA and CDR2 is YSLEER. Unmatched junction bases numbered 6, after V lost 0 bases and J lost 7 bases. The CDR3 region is CASSQDNRGKQPQHF. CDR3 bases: TGCGCCAGCAGCCAAGACAACAGGGGAAAACAGCCCCAGCATTTT.